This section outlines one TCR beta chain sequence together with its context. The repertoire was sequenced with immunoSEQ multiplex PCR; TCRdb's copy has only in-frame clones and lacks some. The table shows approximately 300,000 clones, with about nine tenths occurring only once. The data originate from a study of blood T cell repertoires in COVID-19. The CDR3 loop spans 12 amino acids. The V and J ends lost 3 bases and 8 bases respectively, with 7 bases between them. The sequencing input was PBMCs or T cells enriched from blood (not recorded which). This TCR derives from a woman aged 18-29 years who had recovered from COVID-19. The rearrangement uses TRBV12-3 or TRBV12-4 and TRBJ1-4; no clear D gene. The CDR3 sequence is CASSFNEEKLFF. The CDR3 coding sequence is TGTGCCAGCAGTTTTAATGAGGAAAAACTGTTTTTT.